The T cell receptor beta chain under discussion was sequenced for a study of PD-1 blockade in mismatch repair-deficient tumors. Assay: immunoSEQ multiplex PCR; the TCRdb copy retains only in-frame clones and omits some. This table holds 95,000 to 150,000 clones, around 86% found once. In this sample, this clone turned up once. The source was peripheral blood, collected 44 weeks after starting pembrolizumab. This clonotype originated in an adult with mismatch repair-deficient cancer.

The CDR3 coding sequence is TGTGCCAGCAGTTTATTTCCAGGGTTATACGAGCAGTACTTC. It codes for CASSLFPGLYEQYF. The genes are TRBV27 and TRBJ2-7, with D possibly matching TRBD1 (5 bases). This CDR3 is 14 amino acids long. Per germline, CDR1 MNHEY and CDR2 SMNVEV (reference sequence). V dropped 1 base and J dropped 4 bases, with 11 bases sitting between them.